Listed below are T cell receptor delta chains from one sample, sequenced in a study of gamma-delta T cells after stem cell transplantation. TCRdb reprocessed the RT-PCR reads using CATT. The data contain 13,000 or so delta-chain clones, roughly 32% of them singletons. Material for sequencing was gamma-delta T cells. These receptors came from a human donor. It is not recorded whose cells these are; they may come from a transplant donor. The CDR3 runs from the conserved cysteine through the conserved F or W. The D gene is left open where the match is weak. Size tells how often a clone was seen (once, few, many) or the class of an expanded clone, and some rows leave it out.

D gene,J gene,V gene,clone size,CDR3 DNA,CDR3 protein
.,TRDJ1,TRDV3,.,TGTGCCTTTACGTCCCTGAGAGATTTCACCGATAAACTCATCTTT,CAFTSLRDFTDKLIF
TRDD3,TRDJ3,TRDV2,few,TGTGCCTGTGACACCGCCCTACTGGGGGATGATTGGGACACCCGACAGATGTTTTTC,CACDTALLGDDWDTRQMFF
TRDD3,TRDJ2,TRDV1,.,TGTGCTCTTGGGGAAATGTCCTACTGGGGGATACTTTCTTTGACAGCACAACTCTTCTTT,CALGEMSYWGILSLTAQLFF
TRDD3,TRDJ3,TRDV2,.,TGTGCCTGTGACTACTGGGGGATGGACACTCGACAGATGTTTTTC,CACDYWGMDTRQMFF
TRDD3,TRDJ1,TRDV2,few,TGTGCCTGTGACACCGTACCGTACTGGGGGATAAGGAGGTACACCGATAAACTCATCTTT,CACDTVPYWGIRRYTDKLIF
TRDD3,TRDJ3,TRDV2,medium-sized,TGTGCCTGTGACAGTGCCTGGGGGATGAAGGGGTCCTGGGACACCCGACAGATGTTTTTC,CACDSAWGMKGSWDTRQMFF
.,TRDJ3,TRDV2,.,TGTGCCTGTGACCAGCTACTCTTCGTCTCCTTGGACACCCGACAGATGTTTTTC,CACDQLLFVSLDTRQMFF
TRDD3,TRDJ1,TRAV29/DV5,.,TGTGCAGCAAGCGCGAGGAGCTACTGGGGCAGGGGGTACACCGATAAACTCATCTTT,CAASARSYWGRGYTDKLIF
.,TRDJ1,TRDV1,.,TGTGCTCTTGGGGAACCCCAGATTTCTTACCACTTACTCCGCCCGTTGTACACCGATAAACTCATCTTT,CALGEPQISYHLLRPLYTDKLIF
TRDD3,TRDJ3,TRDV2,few,TGTGCCTGTGACACCGAGAGGGGGATACGCCCTTCCTTCTCCTGGGACACCCGACAGATGTTTTTC,CACDTERGIRPSFSWDTRQMFF
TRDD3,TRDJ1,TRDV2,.,TGTGCCTGTGACACGAGGGAATTTACTGGGGGATCGGACACCGATAAACTCATCTTT,CACDTREFTGGSDTDKLIF
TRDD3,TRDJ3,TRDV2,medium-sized,TGTGCCTGTGACCGGTACTGGGGGATACGGGGCACCCGACAGATGTTTTTC,CACDRYWGIRGTRQMFF
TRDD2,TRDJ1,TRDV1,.,TGTGCTCTTGGGACGGCCTTCCTAAGCGTACTGGTTACCGATAAACTCATCTTT,CALGTAFLSVLVTDKLIF
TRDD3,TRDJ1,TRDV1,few,TGTGCTCTGAGGGCCGAAACCCCTGGGGGAAAGTACACCGATAAACTCATCTTT,CALRAETPGGKYTDKLIF